Listed below are T cell receptor beta chains from one sample, sequenced in a study of shared clonotypes between healthy human individuals. Libraries were prepared by immunoSEQ multiplex PCR; TCRdb keeps only in-frame clonotypes and omits some of them. The sample yields millions of clones, approximately 90% seen once. The specimen sequenced was naive CD4+ T cells sorted from blood. The source of these receptors is a man in his late teens or twenties in good health. The CDR3 runs from the conserved cysteine through the conserved F or W. The D gene is left open where the match is weak. The size field is filled for only some rows; it gives once, few, many or a size class.

j_gene: TRBJ2-3
v_gene: TRBV27
abundance: once
d_gene: TRBD2
CDR3aa: CASSLSAASGKYTQYF
CDR3nt: TGTGCCAGCAGTTTATCGGCGGCTAGCGGGAAATATACGCAGTATTTT

j_gene: TRBJ1-4
v_gene: TRBV6-4
abundance: .
d_gene: TRBD1
CDR3aa: CASSQQGATNEKLFF
CDR3nt: TGTGCCAGCAGTCAACAGGGGGCAACTAATGAAAAACTGTTTTTT

j_gene: TRBJ2-5
v_gene: TRBV6-1
abundance: .
d_gene: .
CDR3aa: CASSVMGPQETQYF
CDR3nt: TGTGCCAGCAGTGTGATGGGCCCCCAGGAGACCCAGTACTTC

j_gene: TRBJ1-4
v_gene: TRBV18
abundance: .
d_gene: .
CDR3aa: CASSPRLQGGENEKLFF
CDR3nt: TGTGCCAGCTCACCCAGGTTACAGGGCGGAGAGAATGAAAAACTGTTTTTT

j_gene: TRBJ1-1
v_gene: TRBV30
abundance: .
d_gene: TRBD1
CDR3aa: CAWSDRPNTEAFF
CDR3nt: TGTGCCTGGTCGGACAGGCCGAACACTGAAGCTTTCTTT

j_gene: TRBJ2-5
v_gene: TRBV14
abundance: .
d_gene: TRBD2
CDR3aa: CASSQVAGGGETQYF
CDR3nt: TGTGCCAGCAGCCAAGTAGCGGGAGGAGGGGAGACCCAGTACTTC

j_gene: TRBJ1-5
v_gene: TRBV7-2
abundance: .
d_gene: .
CDR3aa: CASSLGQKNQPQHF
CDR3nt: TGTGCCAGCAGCTTAGGCCAGAAAAATCAGCCCCAGCATTTT

j_gene: TRBJ1-2
v_gene: TRBV18
abundance: .
d_gene: TRBD1
CDR3aa: CASSRGQGYPNYGYTF
CDR3nt: TGTGCCAGCTCACGAGGACAGGGGTATCCAAACTATGGCTACACCTTC

j_gene: TRBJ2-7
v_gene: TRBV27
abundance: once
d_gene: TRBD2
CDR3aa: CASSSVTASGTSGTAYEQYF
CDR3nt: TGTGCCAGCAGTTCCGTTACCGCCTCTGGGACTAGCGGGACCGCCTACGAGCAGTACTTC

j_gene: TRBJ1-6
v_gene: TRBV5-1
abundance: .
d_gene: .
CDR3aa: CASSWSGLRNSPLHF
CDR3nt: TGCGCCAGCAGCTGGTCAGGGTTAAGGAATTCACCCCTCCACTTT

j_gene: TRBJ1-6
v_gene: TRBV19
abundance: .
d_gene: .
CDR3aa: CASTRGETYNSPLHF
CDR3nt: TGTGCCAGTACCAGGGGCGAGACGTATAATTCACCCCTCCACTTT

j_gene: TRBJ2-1
v_gene: TRBV11-2
abundance: .
d_gene: TRBD2
CDR3aa: CASSLVEGLAVYNEQFF
CDR3nt: TGTGCCAGCAGCTTAGTAGAAGGACTAGCGGTTTACAATGAGCAGTTCTTC

j_gene: TRBJ1-3
v_gene: TRBV9
abundance: once
d_gene: .
CDR3aa: CASSSQSSGNTIYF
CDR3nt: TGTGCCAGCAGTAGCCAGAGCTCTGGAAACACCATATATTTT

j_gene: TRBJ2-2
v_gene: TRBV10-2
abundance: few
d_gene: .
CDR3aa: CASRPPAGELFF
CDR3nt: TGCGCCAGCAGGCCTCCGGCCGGGGAGCTGTTTTTT

j_gene: TRBJ2-1
v_gene: TRBV5-4
abundance: once
d_gene: .
CDR3aa: CASSVQRDEQFF
CDR3nt: TGTGCCAGCAGCGTCCAAAGGGATGAGCAGTTCTTC

j_gene: TRBJ2-1
v_gene: TRBV19
abundance: .
d_gene: TRBD2
CDR3aa: CASSIRAGVEQFF
CDR3nt: TGTGCCAGTAGTATAAGAGCGGGAGTGGAGCAGTTCTTC

j_gene: TRBJ2-5
v_gene: TRBV7-2
abundance: .
d_gene: .
CDR3aa: CASSLGGAGETQYF
CDR3nt: TGTGCCAGCAGCTTAGGCGGGGCTGGGGAGACCCAGTACTTC

j_gene: TRBJ1-1
v_gene: TRBV7-9
abundance: .
d_gene: TRBD1
CDR3aa: CASSRSGQASGTEAFF
CDR3nt: TGTGCCAGCAGCCGGTCCGGACAGGCCTCTGGCACTGAAGCTTTCTTT

j_gene: TRBJ2-3
v_gene: TRBV7-2
abundance: .
d_gene: .
CDR3aa: CASSLPQRPLYF
CDR3nt: TGTGCCAGCAGCTTACCCCAGCGTCCGCTGTATTTT

j_gene: TRBJ1-3
v_gene: TRBV10-2
abundance: .
d_gene: .
CDR3aa: CASSRNSGNTIYF
CDR3nt: TGCGCCAGCAGCCGAAACTCTGGAAACACCATATATTTT

j_gene: TRBJ1-2
v_gene: TRBV28
abundance: once
d_gene: .
CDR3aa: CASSFEGSYGYTF
CDR3nt: TGTGCCAGCAGTTTTGAGGGAAGCTATGGCTACACCTTC

j_gene: TRBJ2-7
v_gene: TRBV7-9
abundance: .
d_gene: TRBD1
CDR3aa: CASSSTRTGTSYEQYF
CDR3nt: TGTGCCAGCAGCTCGACCAGGACAGGGACCTCGTACGAGCAGTACTTC

j_gene: TRBJ2-7
v_gene: TRBV7-2
abundance: .
d_gene: .
CDR3aa: CASSSDYYEQYF
CDR3nt: TGTGCCAGCAGCTCCGACTACTACGAGCAGTACTTC

j_gene: TRBJ2-1
v_gene: TRBV6-5
abundance: .
d_gene: .
CDR3aa: CASSYGPAHSYNEQFF
CDR3nt: TGTGCCAGCAGTTACGGCCCGGCTCACTCCTACAATGAGCAGTTCTTC

j_gene: TRBJ1-1
v_gene: TRBV5-1
abundance: once
d_gene: TRBD1
CDR3aa: CASSFTNTGVTEAFF
CDR3nt: TGCGCCAGCAGCTTCACGAATACAGGGGTCACTGAAGCTTTCTTT

j_gene: TRBJ2-3
v_gene: TRBV7-2
abundance: .
d_gene: TRBD2
CDR3aa: CASRGPRGLAGGPSDTQYF
CDR3nt: TGTGCCAGCAGAGGGCCTCGGGGACTAGCGGGAGGGCCTTCAGATACGCAGTATTTT

j_gene: TRBJ1-5
v_gene: TRBV27
abundance: .
d_gene: .
CDR3aa: CASSLKRGQPQHF
CDR3nt: TGTGCCAGCAGTTTAAAACGAGGTCAGCCCCAGCATTTT